One sample yielded the 6 T cell receptor beta chains listed below, sequenced in a study of blood T cells in healthy people across ages. Primed by a sample-barcoded 5' primer and a J-beta primer mix, a second PCR proceeded for 7 to 11 cycles. MiXCR, applied by TCRdb to the 5' RACE reads, yields one record per CDR3 protein. The table records under 1,100,000 distinct CDR3 sequences, 20% to 25% of them present only once. These data also featured in a second study, about T cells of mothers and their children.

The specimen sequenced was blood. These receptors were taken from a girl aged 2-15 years in good health.

The sample holds a few counts of this clonotype. This CDR3 is CASSDSPIYSYEQYF. DNA of the CDR3: TGTGCCAGCAGCGACAGTCCGATTTATTCCTACGAGCAGTACTTC. The V gene is TRBV4-2, the J gene TRBJ2-7; TRBD1 is a possible D gene (5 bases). The germline CDR1 and CDR2 sequences are LGHNA and YNFKEQ. V was shortened by 5 bases and J by 1 base, with 15 bases between the two germline ends. CDR3 length: 15 amino acids.

For this clonotype: A much larger clone differs by one base, so this may be a read error. The genes are TRBV28 and TRBJ2-7; no clear D gene. In germline, CDR1 is MDHEN, CDR2 SYDVKM. V shed 2 bases and J shed 6 bases, with 8 bases lying between them. This CDR3 region has 12 residues. The CDR3 sequence is CASSLKGPEQYF. For the CDR3, the DNA is TGTGCCAGCAGTTTAAAGGGCCCCGAGCAGTACTTC.

There are a few counts of this clonotype. The V and J genes are TRBV27 and TRBJ2-1; 9 bases fit TRBD2. Germline loops: CDR1 MNHEY, CDR2 SMNVEV (reference sequence). The CDR3 spans 15 residues. The ends lost 5 bases at V and 0 bases at J; junction bases unmatched: 2. The CDR3 loop reads CASSDSGSSYNEQFF. CDR3 nucleotides: TGTGCCAGCAGTGATAGCGGGAGCTCCTACAATGAGCAGTTCTTC.

The gene calls are TRBV29-1 and TRBJ1-1; D may be TRBD1 (5 bases). The CDR3 is made up of 13 amino acids. V shed 3 bases and J shed 6 bases, with 14 bases lying between them. The germline V gene encodes CDR1 SQVTM and CDR2 ANQGSEA. The CDR3 region has the DNA TGCAGCGTTGATGGGGGGGTCAACCCTGAAGCTTTCTTT. Translated, it gives CSVDGGVNPEAFF.

A few counts support this clonotype. The rearrangement links TRBV5-1 to TRBJ1-1; D ambiguous. Trimming stripped 3 bases from V and 0 bases from J, with 9 bases between. The CDR3 is 14 residues long. Germline V gene sequence: CDR1 SGHRS, CDR2 YFSETQ. The CDR3 here is CASSWVGVNTEAFF. Here the CDR3 DNA reads TGCGCCAGCAGCTGGGTAGGAGTGAACACTGAAGCTTTCTTT.

This clonotype was detected only a few times. The chain couples TRBV5-1 to TRBJ2-5; 8 bases agree with TRBD2. The J call could be wrong; TRBJ2-1 is a better fit for the DNA end. The CDR3 is 14 amino acids. CDR1 SGHRS and CDR2 YFSETQ come from the germline V gene. The CDR3 DNA follows: TGCGCCAGCAGCTTCGGGGGGGCGGGGAATGAGCAGTTCTTC. The encoded protein is CASSFGGAGNEQFF.